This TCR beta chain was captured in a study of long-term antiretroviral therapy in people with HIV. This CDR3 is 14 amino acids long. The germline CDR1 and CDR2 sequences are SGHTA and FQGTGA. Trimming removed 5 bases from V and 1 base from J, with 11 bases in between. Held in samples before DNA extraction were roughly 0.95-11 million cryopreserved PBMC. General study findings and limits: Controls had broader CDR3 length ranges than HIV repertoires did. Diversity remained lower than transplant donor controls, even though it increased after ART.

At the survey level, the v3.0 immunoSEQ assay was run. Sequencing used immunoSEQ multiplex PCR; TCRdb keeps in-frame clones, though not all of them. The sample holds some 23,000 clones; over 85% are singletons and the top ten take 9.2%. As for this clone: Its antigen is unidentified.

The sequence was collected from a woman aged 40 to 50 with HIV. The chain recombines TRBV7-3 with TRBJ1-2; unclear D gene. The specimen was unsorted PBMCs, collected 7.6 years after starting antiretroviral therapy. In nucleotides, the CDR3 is TGTGCCAGCAGCCCCGCAGGAAATAACTATGGCTACACCTTC. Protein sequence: CASSPAGNNYGYTF.